Below are 22 T cell receptor beta chains sequenced from a single sample in a study of T-cell memory formation after mild COVID-19. Via MiXCR, TCRdb re-called the 5' RACE reads, giving one row per CDR3 protein. The table shows approximately 100,000 distinct CDR3 sequences, with approximately 10% occurring only once. Sequences were obtained from PBMCs or a T cell subset sorted from them (not recorded which). The receptors derive from a man aged 18-30 years who had mild COVID-19 (a few samples of this study predate the infection). Cell type and time point are not known.

The genes are TRBV4-3 and TRBJ1-1; D remains ambiguous. Germline V lookup: CDR1 LGHNA, CDR2 YSLEER. The CDR3 contains 16 residues. V lost 0 bases and J lost 0, with 11 bases in between. CDR3 amino acids: CASSQDREDLNTEAFF. The CDR3 DNA follows: TGCGCCAGCAGCCAAGATCGGGAGGACCTGAACACTGAAGCTTTCTTT.

This chain uses TRBV5-1 with TRBJ2-7, with 8 bases that match TRBD2. Germline V lookup: CDR1 SGHRS, CDR2 YFSETQ. The CDR3 consists of 15 residues. With 1 base clipped from V and 1 base from J, the junction kept 4 bases outside the gene matches. The CDR3 DNA sequence: TGCGCCAGCAGCTTGTCCAGCGGGGGTTCCTACGAGCAGTACTTC. Residues: CASSLSSGGSYEQYF. Filled out from reference TRBV5-1 and TRBJ2-7, the complete variable domain reads KAGVTQTPRYLIKTRGQQVTLSCSPISGHRSVSWYQQTPGQGLQFLFEYFSETQRNKGNFPGRFSGRQFSNSRSEMNVSTLELGDSALYLCASSLSSGGSYEQYFGPGTRLTVT.

The J gene is TRBJ1-2, the V gene TRBV11-2; TRBD1 agrees at 8 bases. The CDR3 is 17 amino acids. Looked up from germline, CDR1 is SGHAT and CDR2 is FQNNGV. Losses at the gene ends were 4 bases for V and 6 bases for J; bases not matched to a gene: 16. In DNA, the CDR3 is TGTGCCAGCAGCTCCCCCCCAGTTACACCCAGGGGGCATGGCTACACCTTC. It specifies CASSSPPVTPRGHGYTF.

This clonotype has just a few counts. The chain uses TRBV7-2 and TRBJ1-2, with D perhaps matching TRBD1 (5 bases). Germline values: CDR1 SGHTA, CDR2 FQGNSA. The CDR3 totals 14 residues. Trimming removed 1 base at V and 4 bases at J, with 10 bases between. The CDR3 sequence: CASSLGGAGYGYTF. The CDR3 DNA is TGTGCCAGCAGCTTAGGCGGGGCTGGCTATGGCTACACCTTC.

The V call is TRBV27, the J call TRBJ2-7; tentative D call: TRBD1 (5 bases). Trimming left V 5 bases short and J 0 bases short, with 11 bases between. The germline CDR1 and CDR2 sequences are MNHEY and SMNVEV (reference sequence). The length of the CDR3 is 14 residues. The CDR3, as DNA: TGTGCCAGCAGTACCCGACAGAGCTCCTACGAGCAGTACGTC. It yields the protein CASSTRQSSYEQYV.

V usage is TRBV14 and J usage is TRBJ2-3; D is ambiguous. The V and J ends lost 2 bases and 1 base respectively, with 16 bases between them. CDR1 SGHDN and CDR2 FVKESK come from the germline V gene. The CDR3 length is 17 residues. The CDR3 DNA follows: TGTGCCAGCAGCCAACGCTTCGCGGCCCCAGGCACAGATACGCAGTATTTT. This translates into CASSQRFAAPGTDTQYF. Together with reference TRBV14 and TRBJ2-3, the CDR3 gives the full variable domain: EAGVTQFPSHSVIEKGQTVTLRCDPISGHDNLYWYRRVMGKEIKFLLHFVKESKQDESGMPNNRFLAERTGGTYSTLKVQPAELEDSGVYFCASSQRFAAPGTDTQYFGPGTRLTVL.

The chain is built from TRBV27 and TRBJ2-6, with TRBD1 identical over 7 bases. In germline, CDR1 is MNHEY, CDR2 SMNVEV (reference sequence). The CDR3 is 22 amino acids. Trimming cost V 0 bases and J 4 bases; bases outside gene matches: 21. The CDR3 region is CASSLSDWGRDSPSVGANVLTF. The CDR3 nucleotides read TGTGCCAGCAGTTTATCGGATTGGGGTAGGGACAGCCCCTCGGTCGGGGCCAACGTCCTGACTTTC.

This clonotype was recorded a few times. The V gene is TRBV18, the J gene TRBJ2-5; TRBD2 aligns across 8 bases. This CDR3 is built from 16 residues. CDR1 and CDR2 from the germline V gene are KGHSH and LQKENI. V shed 0 bases and J 4 bases; nucleotides not matched to a gene: 7. The CDR3 region has the DNA TGTGCCAGCTCACCACCGCCCGGGGGGGCTGGAGAGACCCAGTACTTC. Its protein is CASSPPPGGAGETQYF.

This clonotype was counted only a few times. The chain joins TRBV10-2 to TRBJ1-1; TRBD1 matches 10 bases. CDR1 WSHSY and CDR2 SAAADI come from the germline V gene. Germline trimming cut 6 bases from V and 1 base from J; bases unmatched to any gene: 2. This CDR3 contains 14 residues. In DNA, the CDR3 is TGCGCCAGCAGGGACAGGGGGTGGAACACTGAAGCTTTCTTT. The encoded protein is CASRDRGWNTEAFF.

The DNA for the CDR3 is TGCAGTGCTAGAGATCCAGCAGGGGGTTGGAACACCGGGGAGCTGTTTTTT. Translation gives CSARDPAGGWNTGELFF. The V call is TRBV20-1, the J call TRBJ2-2; 7 bases agree with TRBD1. Unmatched junction bases numbered 8, after V lost 0 bases and J lost 1 base. The CDR3 extends over 17 amino acids. Germline V gene sequence: CDR1 DFQATT, CDR2 SNEGSKA (reference sequence).

In this sample, this clonotype turned up a few times. V gene TRBV20-1 combines with J gene TRBJ2-1, with D possibly matching TRBD1 (5 bases). The CDR3 spans 14 residues. Trimming left V 0 bases short and J 2 bases short, with 8 bases between. The germline CDR1 and CDR2 sequences are DFQATT and SNEGSKA (reference sequence). The CDR3 region is CSARDRVPYNEQFF. CDR3 DNA: TGCAGTGCTAGAGACAGGGTACCCTACAATGAGCAGTTCTTC.

The rearrangement joins TRBV25-1 to TRBJ1-1; D unresolved. CDR1 is MGHDK and CDR2 is SYGVNS in the germline V gene. The CDR3 runs to 13 residues. V dropped 4 bases and J dropped 3 bases, with 9 bases sitting between them. CDR3 sequence: CASSGRWDTEAFF. CDR3 sequence (DNA): TGTGCCAGCAGTGGCAGGTGGGACACTGAAGCTTTCTTT. The whole variable domain, filled in from reference TRBV25-1 and TRBJ1-1, reads EADIYQTPRYLVIGTGKKITLECSQTMGHDKMYWYQQDPGMELHLIHYSYGVNSTEKGDLSSESTVSRIRTEHFPLTLESARPSHTSQYLCASSGRWDTEAFFGQGTRLTVV.

The CDR3 DNA reads TGCGCCAGCAGTTCGGGTCTGGGCCAGCCCCAGCATTTT. Its translation is CASSSGLGQPQHF. The chain combines TRBV4-1 with TRBJ1-5, with D uncertain. V was trimmed by 6 bases and J by 7 bases, leaving 13 bases between them. CDR1 is MGHRA, CDR2 YSYEKL, per germline. This CDR3 comprises 13 residues.

This clonotype showed up just a few times. V is TRBV7-3 and J is TRBJ2-1; D might be TRBD1 (5 bases). Trimming cost V 0 bases and J 2 bases, with 11 bases left between them. CDR3 length equals 16 residues. Germline V gives CDR1 SGHTA, CDR2 FQGTGA. CDR3 DNA sequence: TGTGCCAGCAGCTTAACGCCAGGGTTGGCCTACAATGAGCAGTTCTTC. Residues: CASSLTPGLAYNEQFF.

This clonotype has at least ten counts. The chain recombines TRBV5-1 with TRBJ1-1; D is possibly TRBD1 (6 bases). The germline V gene encodes CDR1 SGHRS and CDR2 YFSETQ. The CDR3 extends over 15 amino acids. The V end was cut by 6 bases, the J end by 4 bases, with 19 bases between. Here the CDR3 reads CASTPGAGVPTEAFF. The CDR3 DNA follows: TGCGCCAGCACCCCCGGGGCAGGGGTCCCCACTGAAGCTTTCTTT.

In DNA form, the CDR3 reads TGTGCCAGCAGCCAAGTGGGCACACACTCTGGAAACACCATATATTTT. Encoded protein: CASSQVGTHSGNTIYF. The rearrangement uses TRBV4-2 and TRBJ1-3; no firm D call. Per germline, CDR1 LGHNA and CDR2 YNFKEQ. The CDR3 is 16 residues long. V lost 1 base, J lost 0 bases, and 10 bases lay in between.

V is TRBV3-1 and J is TRBJ2-5, with a tentative D call TRBD2 (5 bases). The germline V gene encodes CDR1 LGHDT and CDR2 YNNKEL (reference sequence). The CDR3 is 15 residues long. Trimming shortened V by 0 bases and J by 5 bases, and 13 bases separated the two germline ends. This CDR3 is CASSQDLASGETQYF. The DNA of the CDR3 is TGTGCCAGCAGCCAAGATCTGGCCAGCGGCGAGACCCAGTACTTC.

This clonotype was counted only a few times. J is TRBJ1-6 and V is TRBV7-9; D gene unclear. Trimming pared 3 bases from V and 9 bases from J, leaving 18 bases between. Germline V CDR1 and CDR2: SEHNR, FQNEAQ (reference sequence). This CDR3 region has 16 residues. As DNA, the CDR3 is TGTGCCAGCAGCTTCTCACCGGATCTTGTCGGTTCACCCCTCCACTTT. The encoded protein is CASSFSPDLVGSPLHF.

The table lists this clonotype with a few counts. The rearrangement links TRBV12-3 or TRBV12-4 to TRBJ1-5, with a tentative D call TRBD1 (5 bases). This CDR3 region has 13 residues. V dropped 6 bases and J dropped 5 bases, with 11 bases sitting between them. The CDR3 region has the DNA TGTGCCAGCAGCCTGGCGGGGCATCAGCCCCAGCATTTT. Translating it yields CASSLAGHQPQHF.

V and J are TRBV27 and TRBJ2-7; D is possibly TRBD1 or TRBD2 (5 bases each). Germline assignment: CDR1 MNHEY and CDR2 SMNVEV (reference sequence). V was cut by 8 bases and J by 2 bases, with 19 bases left in between. This CDR3 region has 15 residues. CDR3 in amino acids: CASASGGAGTYEQYF. Here the CDR3 DNA reads TGTGCCAGCGCAAGTGGTGGGGCGGGCACCTACGAGCAGTACTTC.

CDR3: CASSKTAVDTQYF. In nucleotides, the CDR3 is TGTGCCAGCAGCAAGACAGCCGTAGATACCCAGTACTTC. The V gene is TRBV7-9, the J gene TRBJ2-5; possibly TRBD1 for D (5 bases). The CDR3 is 13 residues long. Germline CDR1 and CDR2: SEHNR and FQNEAQ (reference sequence). The germline V and J ends were trimmed by 5 bases and 8 bases, with 15 bases remaining between them.

This clonotype was seen a few times. The chain joins TRBV4-1 to TRBJ2-2, with TRBD1 as a possible D gene (5 bases). The CDR3 has 16 residues. V lost 0 bases to trimming and J lost 4 bases, with 12 bases between them. Germline CDR1 is MGHRA and CDR2 is YSYEKL. The CDR3 is CASSQEGRAATGELFF. The CDR3, as DNA: TGCGCCAGCAGCCAAGAGGGCAGGGCCGCCACCGGGGAGCTGTTTTTT.